Listed below are T cell receptor beta chains from one sample, sequenced in a study of cytotoxic CD8 clonotypes in ibrutinib-treated CLL. Clones were read by immunoSEQ multiplex PCR, and TCRdb kept only the in-frame ones, dropping some. The table lists 150,000 to 250,000 clones, over 55% of them singletons, with 13% in the top ten. The input for sequencing was PBMCs, taken after 24 months of ibrutinib treatment. The source is a human donor with chronic lymphocytic leukemia. The CDR3 runs from the conserved cysteine through the conserved F or W. D genes are given only for firm matches. Size is omitted from some rows. Given values are once, few, many or a class for expanded clones.

d_call | j_call | v_call | clone_size | cdr3_aa | cdr3_nt
- | TRBJ2-1 | TRBV9 | - | CASSVARDHEQFF | TGTGCCAGCAGCGTAGCTCGGGACCATGAGCAGTTCTTC
- | TRBJ1-2 | TRBV28 | - | CASSLSGPLWGYTF | TGTGCCAGCAGTTTATCAGGGCCCCTCTGGGGCTACACCTTC
- | TRBJ2-7 | TRBV2 | - | CASSEASYSSYEQYF | TGTGCCAGCAGTGAAGCTTCCTACAGCTCCTACGAGCAGTACTTC
TRBD1 | TRBJ1-1 | TRBV10-3 | - | CAIGQGPRNTEAFF | TGTGCCATAGGACAGGGCCCCCGGAACACTGAAGCTTTCTTT
- | TRBJ1-2 | TRBV27 | - | CASSLHRYYGYTF | TGTGCCAGCAGTTTACACAGATACTATGGCTACACCTTC
TRBD2 | TRBJ2-3 | TRBV13 | - | CASSLRTLAPSTDTQYF | TGTGCCAGCAGCTTAAGAACACTAGCGCCAAGCACAGATACGCAGTATTTT
- | TRBJ2-3 | TRBV7-9 | - | CASSFQWDTQYF | TGTGCCAGCAGCTTTCAATGGGATACGCAGTATTTT
- | TRBJ2-4 | TRBV9 | - | CASSVDGAGTVAKNIQYF | TGTGCCAGCAGCGTAGACGGAGCCGGGACGGTAGCCAAAAACATTCAGTACTTC
- | TRBJ2-1 | TRBV10-3 | few | CAISEKTAVQFF | TGTGCCATCAGTGAAAAAACCGCTGTGCAGTTCTTC
- | TRBJ1-2 | TRBV11-2 | - | CASTPGYGYTF | TGTGCCAGCACCCCCGGCTATGGCTACACCTTC
- | TRBJ2-5 | TRBV4-3 | - | CASSRGVYGETQYF | TGCGCCAGCAGCCGGGGAGTGTATGGAGAGACCCAGTACTTC
TRBD1 | TRBJ1-1 | TRBV19 | few | CASSEQGNEAFF | TGTGCCAGTAGTGAACAGGGGAATGAAGCTTTCTTT
TRBD1 | TRBJ2-3 | TRBV5-1 | once | CASSEGTGAGTDTQYF | TGCGCCAGCAGCGAGGGGACAGGGGCTGGAACAGATACGCAGTATTTT
TRBD2 | TRBJ2-3 | TRBV6-5 | - | CASSLTSGSTDTQYF | TGTGCCAGCAGTTTGACTAGCGGTTCCACAGATACGCAGTATTTT
- | TRBJ1-1 | TRBV9 | - | CASSVGVMNTEAFF | TGTGCCAGCAGCGTTGGGGTGATGAACACTGAAGCTTTCTTT
- | TRBJ2-1 | TRBV7-9 | - | CASSLGVEQFF | TGTGCCAGCAGCTTAGGGGTAGAGCAGTTCTTC
TRBD2 | TRBJ2-3 | TRBV18 | - | CASSPEVLAGGLDTQYF | TGTGCCAGCTCACCAGAGGTCCTAGCGGGAGGACTGGATACGCAGTATTTT
- | TRBJ2-7 | TRBV2 | - | CASSNIGDSGEQYF | TGTGCCAGCAGCAATATTGGGGATTCTGGGGAGCAGTACTTC
- | TRBJ2-3 | TRBV7-2 | - | CASSLDGTGEETDTQYF | TGTGCCAGCAGCTTAGATGGTACTGGAGAGGAGACAGATACGCAGTATTTT
- | TRBJ2-1 | TRBV29-1 | - | CSVELGAPSYNEQFF | TGCAGCGTTGAATTAGGGGCCCCATCATACAATGAGCAGTTCTTC
TRBD2 | TRBJ2-7 | TRBV15 | - | CATSIDLSRLADEQYF | TGTGCCACCAGCATAGACCTTTCGCGACTAGCCGACGAGCAGTACTTC
TRBD2 | TRBJ2-1 | TRBV9 | - | CASSVDGRSYNEQFF | TGTGCCAGCAGCGTTGACGGGAGGTCCTACAATGAGCAGTTCTTC
- | TRBJ2-5 | TRBV15 | - | CATSREWWETQYF | TGTGCCACCAGCAGAGAATGGTGGGAGACCCAGTACTTC
- | TRBJ1-2 | TRBV25-1 | - | CASSEWGRAGGYTF | TGTGCCAGCAGTGAGTGGGGACGCGCCGGTGGCTACACCTTC
- | TRBJ1-2 | TRBV27 | - | CASSLGLGADVGGGYTF | TGTGCCAGCAGTTTGGGTCTCGGAGCGGACGTTGGGGGTGGCTACACCTTC
- | TRBJ2-1 | TRBV7-8 | - | CASSSTSYPRNEQFF | TGTGCCAGCAGCTCAACTAGTTATCCTAGAAATGAGCAGTTCTTC
- | TRBJ2-2 | TRBV5-1 | - | CASSLADWHANTGELFF | TGCGCCAGCAGCTTGGCCGACTGGCACGCGAACACCGGGGAGCTGTTTTTT
- | TRBJ1-3 | TRBV4-1 | - | CASSQDLAGGNTIYF | TGCGCCAGCAGCCAAGATCTTGCTGGTGGAAACACCATATATTTT
- | TRBJ2-1 | TRBV5-4 | - | CASSLAFSQQFF | TGTGCCAGCAGCTTGGCCTTCAGCCAGCAGTTCTTC
- | TRBJ2-7 | TRBV15 | - | CATSRRVSTGFYEQYF | TGTGCCACCAGCAGGAGGGTGTCGACGGGCTTCTACGAGCAGTACTTC
TRBD2 | TRBJ2-2 | TRBV9 | - | CASSVGRETGELFF | TGTGCCAGCAGCGTAGGGCGGGAGACCGGGGAGCTGTTTTTT
TRBD1 | TRBJ1-3 | TRBV7-8 | - | CASSLDRFYSGNTIYF | TGTGCCAGCAGCTTGGACAGGTTTTACTCTGGAAACACCATATATTTT
TRBD1 | TRBJ2-1 | TRBV7-8 | - | CASSAGQGAYNEQFF | TGTGCCAGCAGCGCGGGACAGGGAGCCTACAATGAGCAGTTCTTC
- | TRBJ2-1 | TRBV6-5 | - | CASSIGMGPYNEQFF | TGTGCCAGCAGCATAGGGATGGGCCCCTACAATGAGCAGTTCTTC
TRBD1 | TRBJ1-2 | TRBV6-5 | few | CASRQGIGGYTF | TGTGCCAGCAGACAGGGGATTGGTGGCTACACCTTC
- | TRBJ2-5 | TRBV6-5 | - | CASSYSSGIGETQYF | TGTGCCAGCAGTTACTCGTCAGGGATTGGAGAGACCCAGTACTTC
- | TRBJ2-5 | TRBV27 | - | CASSFGNTAGEETQYF | TGTGCCAGCAGTTTCGGTAATACAGCCGGCGAAGAGACCCAGTACTTC
TRBD2 | TRBJ2-2 | TRBV7-9 | once | CASSPPVSGSWGELFF | TGTGCCAGCAGCCCCCCCGTGAGCGGGAGTTGGGGGGAGCTGTTTTTT
TRBD2 | TRBJ2-7 | TRBV30 | - | CAWSHGTSGKRSKYEQYF | TGTGCCTGGAGCCACGGGACTAGCGGGAAAAGATCCAAGTACGAGCAGTACTTC
TRBD1 | TRBJ2-5 | TRBV7-8 | once | CASSLWDSPGTQYF | TGTGCCAGCAGCTTGTGGGACAGCCCGGGGACCCAGTACTTC
- | TRBJ1-2 | TRBV7-6 | - | CASSLMDSNYGYTF | TGTGCCAGCAGCTTAATGGACTCAAACTATGGCTACACCTTC
TRBD1 | TRBJ1-2 | TRBV15 | - | CATSRGDSHYGYTF | TGTGCCACCAGCAGAGGGGACAGCCATTACGGCTACACCTTC
- | TRBJ1-2 | TRBV15 | - | CATSRDGVIGYTF | TGTGCCACCAGCAGAGATGGGGTGATTGGCTACACCTTC
TRBD2 | TRBJ2-1 | TRBV25-1 | - | CASRLAGGPNEQFF | TGTGCCAGCAGGCTAGCGGGAGGGCCCAATGAGCAGTTCTTC
TRBD2 | TRBJ2-1 | TRBV6-5 | - | CASSYGLAGVNEQFF | TGTGCCAGCAGTTACGGGCTAGCGGGAGTCAATGAGCAGTTCTTC
- | TRBJ1-5 | TRBV28 | - | CASSLSGQPQHF | TGTGCCAGCAGTTTATCAGGGCAGCCCCAGCATTTT
- | TRBJ1-2 | TRBV5-4 | - | CASSPQGIYRGGYTF | TGTGCCAGCAGCCCACAGGGAATTTACCGGGGTGGCTACACCTTC
- | TRBJ2-4 | TRBV10-2 | once | CASSESQLAKNIQYF | TGCGCCAGCAGTGAGTCACAGCTAGCCAAAAACATTCAGTACTTC
- | TRBJ2-2 | TRBV6-5 | - | CASTRTLLGGELFF | TGTGCCAGCACCAGGACCTTGCTGGGCGGGGAGCTGTTTTTT
- | TRBJ2-7 | TRBV6-1 | - | CASSEQGGYYEQYF | TGTGCCAGCAGTGAACAGGGTGGCTACTACGAGCAGTACTTC
TRBD1 | TRBJ2-7 | TRBV28 | - | CASTRGRGRDYEQYF | TGTGCCAGCACAAGGGGCAGGGGGCGAGATTACGAGCAGTACTTC
- | TRBJ1-4 | TRBV18 | few | CASSPSTNEKLFF | TGTGCCAGCTCACCTTCAACTAATGAAAAACTGTTTTTT
TRBD2 | TRBJ2-3 | TRBV7-8 | - | CASLAGVDTQYF | TGTGCCAGCTTAGCGGGAGTAGATACGCAGTATTTT
- | TRBJ2-1 | TRBV7-2 | - | CASRPLGAHHNEQFF | TGTGCCAGCAGACCATTGGGGGCGCATCACAATGAGCAGTTCTTC
- | TRBJ2-3 | TRBV4-2 | - | CASSQGQARGTDTQYF | TGTGCCAGCAGCCAAGGACAGGCTAGGGGCACAGATACGCAGTATTTT
- | TRBJ2-3 | TRBV2 | - | CASARDTDTQYF | TGTGCCAGCGCCCGGGACACAGATACGCAGTATTTT
- | TRBJ1-2 | TRBV20-1 | - | CSVPGAGGYTF | TGCAGTGTACCAGGGGCGGGAGGCTACACCTTC